The sequence of this T cell receptor (beta chain) was determined in a study of metastatic and nonmetastatic thyroid tumors. This clone turned up a few times. Each patient came to thyroid surgery without any prior treatment (of any kind). The length of the CDR3 is 15 residues. The germline V gene encodes CDR1 MNHNS and CDR2 SASEGT. The V segment lost 5 bases and the J segment 5 bases; nucleotides outside the gene matches: 7. TCRdb redid the clone calls on the PCR reads using MiXCR. This sample has 10,000 to 15,000 clones; 32% occur once, and the top ten carry over 10%. This chain connects TRBV6-1 to TRBJ2-2, with TRBD2 matching over 8 bases. Sequencing was performed on tumor tissue. This clonotype was obtained from a female donor with papillary thyroid cancer or a benign thyroid nodule (not recorded which). Some clones in this sample may be carry-over from other donors' samples. The CDR3 is CASSWAGGGTGELFF. CDR3 nucleotides: TGTGCCAGCAGTTGGGCGGGAGGTGGGACCGGGGAGCTGTTTTTT.